One and the same sample provided the 5 T cell receptor beta chains below, sequenced in a study of blood T cell repertoires in COVID-19. Assay: immunoSEQ multiplex PCR; the TCRdb copy retains only in-frame clones and omits some. The sample carries 100,000 to 150,000 clones, roughly four fifths recorded once. The sample was PBMCs or T cells enriched from blood (not recorded which). These receptors were taken from a man aged 35-49 years with acute COVID-19.

The gene calls are TRBV6-5 and TRBJ1-5; 7 bases match TRBD1. Trimming at V came to 6 bases and at J to 1 base, leaving 3 bases not matched to a gene. CDR1 is MNHEY and CDR2 is SVGAGI in the germline V gene. This CDR3 is 14 amino acids long. The CDR3 here is CASRRGQSNQPQHF. The CDR3 DNA reads TGTGCCAGCAGGAGGGGGCAGAGCAATCAGCCCCAGCATTTT.

This chain uses TRBV6-5 with TRBJ2-2; D is unclear. There are 14 residues in the CDR3. The ends were cut back, 5 bases at V and 4 bases at J, with 11 bases in the middle. In germline, CDR1 is MNHEY, CDR2 SVGAGI. CDR3 loop: CASSLGEVTGELFF. The CDR3, as DNA: TGTGCCAGCAGTCTAGGAGAGGTCACCGGGGAGCTGTTTTTT.

The chain uses TRBV10-3 and TRBJ1-2; TRBD1 agrees at 8 bases. Germline V CDR1 and CDR2: ENHRY, SYGVKD. V was pared by 2 bases and J by 4 bases, with 0 bases of the junction left unmatched. The length of the CDR3 is 13 residues. As DNA, the CDR3 is TGTGCCATCAGTGAGACAGGGGGCTATGGCTACACCTTC. Its protein is CAISETGGYGYTF.

V is TRBV13 and J is TRBJ1-2; 9 bases are a match to TRBD1. CDR1 and CDR2 from the germline V gene are PRHDT and FYEKMQ (reference sequence). V shed 5 bases, J shed 4 bases, and the junction held 8 bases outside the gene matches. CDR3 length: 15 residues. CDR3 coding DNA: TGTGCCAGCAGCCTTCAGGGACAGGGCGGCTATGGCTACACCTTC. Protein sequence: CASSLQGQGGYGYTF. The full variable domain, completed using reference TRBV13 and TRBJ1-2, is AAGVIQSPRHLIKEKRETATLKCYPIPRHDTVYWYQQGPGQDPQFLISFYEKMQSDKGSIPDRFSAQQFSDYHSELNMSSLELGDSALYFCASSLQGQGGYGYTFGSGTRLTVV.

The rearrangement links TRBV7-8 to TRBJ1-2; 7 bases match TRBD1. V shed 5 bases, J shed 5 bases, and the junction held 2 bases outside the gene matches. The CDR3 loop spans 12 amino acids. Germline CDR1 and CDR2: SGHVS and FQNEAQ. CDR3 loop: CASSQGEYGYTF. For the CDR3, the DNA is TGTGCCAGCAGCCAGGGGGAGTATGGCTACACCTTC.